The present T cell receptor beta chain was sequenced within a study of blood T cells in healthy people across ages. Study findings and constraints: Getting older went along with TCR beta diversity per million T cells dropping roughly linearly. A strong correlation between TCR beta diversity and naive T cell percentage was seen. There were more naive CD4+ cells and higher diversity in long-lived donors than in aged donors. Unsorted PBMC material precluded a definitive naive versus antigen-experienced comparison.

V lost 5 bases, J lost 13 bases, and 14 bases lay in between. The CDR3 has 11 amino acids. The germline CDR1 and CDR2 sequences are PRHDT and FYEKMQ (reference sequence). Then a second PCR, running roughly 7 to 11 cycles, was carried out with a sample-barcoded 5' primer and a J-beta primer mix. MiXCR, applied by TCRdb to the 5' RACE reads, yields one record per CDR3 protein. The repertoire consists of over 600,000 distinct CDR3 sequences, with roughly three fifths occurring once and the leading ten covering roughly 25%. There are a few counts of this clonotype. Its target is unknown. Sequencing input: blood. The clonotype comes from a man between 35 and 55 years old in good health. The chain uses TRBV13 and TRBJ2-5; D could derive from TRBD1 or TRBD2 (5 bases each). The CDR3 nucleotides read TGTGCCAGCAGCGTTATGGGACCACCGTACTTC. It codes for CASSVMGPPYF.